This TCR beta chain was captured by sequencing in a study of T-cell reconstitution after alpha-beta-depleted transplantation in children. For TCRbeta, the library was prepared with unique molecular identifiers. TCRdb reanalysed the PCR reads using MiXCR and keeps one entry per CDR3 protein. The sample has approximately 520,000 distinct CDR3 sequences, around a third seen once. This clonotype was picked up a small number of times. The sample consisted of PBMCs from the stem cell graft donor, taken from the stem cell graft. This receptor was taken from a human donor who donated a stem cell graft to a child with aplastic anemia.

DNA for the CDR3: TGTGCCAGCAGCACAAGACAGGGCAAGAACACTGAAGCTTTCTTT. Amino acids: CASSTRQGKNTEAFF. The chain joins TRBV7-2 to TRBJ1-1, with 7 bases aligning to TRBD1. Per the germline V gene, CDR1 is SGHTA and CDR2 is FQGNSA. CDR3 size: 15 residues. The trim removed 5 bases at V and 1 base at J, leaving 7 bases unmatched.